This T cell receptor beta chain was identified in a study of blood T cells in healthy people across ages. The authors ran a second PCR of roughly 6 to 11 cycles using a sample-barcoded 5' primer and a J-beta primer mix. Every cDNA molecule bore a tag from a template-switch adaptor containing 12 random nucleotides. TCRdb used MiXCR to reprocess the 5' RACE reads, holding one entry per CDR3 protein. Of roughly 1,500,000 distinct CDR3 sequences listed, about 35% are singletons. This clonotype has a count of ten or more. Its antigen is as yet unknown. Points from the study as a whole: Unsorted PBMCs ruled out conclusive naive versus antigen-experienced comparison. Roughly linearly, TCR beta diversity per million T cells fell as age increased.

At least 6.5 million PBMCs were isolated per sample. Germline CDR1 is SQVTM and CDR2 is ANQGSEA. The CDR3 totals 13 residues. V lost 7 bases and J 6 bases, leaving 19 bases between the germline ends. The TCR originated in a young woman in good health. The sequencing sample was made of blood. V gene TRBV29-1 combines with J gene TRBJ2-7, with D perhaps matching TRBD2 (5 bases). CDR3 amino acids: CSAHPLGGSEQYF. Here the CDR3 DNA reads TGCAGCGCTCATCCCCTCGGAGGTTCCGAGCAGTACTTC.